This T cell receptor (beta chain) was retrieved from a study of PD-1 blockade in classical Hodgkin lymphoma. Time point: cycle 4 day 1 (C4D1), after less than seven weeks of nivolumab. All trial patients relapsed after autologous stem cell transplantation. The table came from immunoSEQ multiplex PCR; TCRdb's copy has only in-frame clones and leaves some out. Found here are about 24,000 clones, approximately 70% of them singletons; the top ten hold roughly 29%. A word on this clone: Its specificity is not known.

In germline, CDR1 is SGHRS, CDR2 YFSETQ. V was shortened by 0 bases and J by 7 bases, with 13 bases between the two germline ends. This CDR3 is 14 amino acids long. Study-wide results and limits: Undefined causes, possibly disease activity or prior therapy, underlie the repertoire differences. Newly diagnosed and completely responding patients shared comparable baseline diversity.

The sequence was collected from a human donor with classical Hodgkin lymphoma. The starting material was peripheral blood mononuclear cells (PBMCs), obtained before the fourth cycle of nivolumab. The chain recombines TRBV5-1 with TRBJ2-5; a weak D match, TRBD2 (6 bases). CDR3 coding DNA: TGCGCCAGCAGCTTGGACAGGTTGGAGGGGACCCAGTACTTC. It specifies CASSLDRLEGTQYF.